This paragraph covers one T cell receptor (beta chain) sequence. The antigen is undetermined. The data stem from a study of T cell responses to AZD1222 COVID-19 vaccine. Study-level background: Timing groups of about 4 and about 12 weeks for second doses were pooled.

General observations from the study: All repertoire sampling was performed exclusively after the peak T cell response. Only 5 or 6 people who got AZD1222 tested seropositive at baseline. White British donors predominated, females outnumbered males, and clonal diversity was possibly underestimated.

Clones were read by immunoSEQ multiplex PCR, and TCRdb kept only the in-frame ones, dropping some. The table has over 45,000 clones, 86% seen once; the top ten hold roughly a sixth. V was pared by 6 bases and J by 4 bases, with 5 bases of the junction left unmatched. The CDR3 has 13 amino acids. Germline V gene data show CDR1 as MNHEY and CDR2 as SMNVEV (reference sequence). The material was peripheral blood, obtained on day 0 of AZD1222 vaccination. The gene calls are TRBV27 and TRBJ1-2; 7 positions match TRBD1. The receptor was isolated from an adult in good health. The CDR3 reads CASRGDRIYGYTF. For the CDR3, the DNA is TGTGCCAGCAGGGGGGACAGAATCTATGGCTACACCTTC.